This TCR beta chain was identified during a study of shared clonotypes between healthy human individuals. Study context: Donors were a couple of women and a few men aged 18 to 49. Study-level points and caveats: Clonotype sharing among the donors was expected to vary with sequencing depth.

Concerning this clone itself: Its cognate antigen is unknown.

Genomic DNA of unsorted samples came from tens of millions of PBMCs. At the deep level, the assay was run. Clones were read by immunoSEQ multiplex PCR, and TCRdb kept only the in-frame ones, dropping some. The sample lists 470,000 or so clones, over 70% occurring once. The CDR3 consists of 18 residues. The ends lost 2 bases at V and 0 bases at J; junction bases unmatched: 5. Source material: PBMCs. The chain carries TRBV5-3 and TRBJ2-2; TRBD2 matches at 12 bases. TRBV5-3 is an ORF, with its function uncertain. The source of this sequence is a woman in her thirties or forties in good health. Some clones in this sample may be carry-over from other donors' samples. CDR3 amino acids: CARSLSRTSGTNTGELFF. The DNA for the CDR3 is TGTGCCAGAAGCTTATCCAGGACTAGCGGGACGAACACCGGGGAGCTGTTTTTT.